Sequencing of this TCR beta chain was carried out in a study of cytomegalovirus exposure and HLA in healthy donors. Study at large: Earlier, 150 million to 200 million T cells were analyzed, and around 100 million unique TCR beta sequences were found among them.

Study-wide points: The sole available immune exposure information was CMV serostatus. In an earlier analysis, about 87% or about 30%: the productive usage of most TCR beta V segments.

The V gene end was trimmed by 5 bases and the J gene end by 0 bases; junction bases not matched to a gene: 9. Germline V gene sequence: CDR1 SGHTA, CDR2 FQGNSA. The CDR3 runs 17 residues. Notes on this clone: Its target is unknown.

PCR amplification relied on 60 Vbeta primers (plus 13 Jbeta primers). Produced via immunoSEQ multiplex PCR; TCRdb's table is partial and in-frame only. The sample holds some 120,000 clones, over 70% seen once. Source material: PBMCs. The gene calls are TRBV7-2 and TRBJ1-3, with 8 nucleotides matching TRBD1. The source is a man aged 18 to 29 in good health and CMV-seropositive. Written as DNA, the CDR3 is TGTGCCAGCAGCGTCGGAGGACAGGGACCCTCTGGAAACACCATATATTTT. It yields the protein CASSVGGQGPSGNTIYF.